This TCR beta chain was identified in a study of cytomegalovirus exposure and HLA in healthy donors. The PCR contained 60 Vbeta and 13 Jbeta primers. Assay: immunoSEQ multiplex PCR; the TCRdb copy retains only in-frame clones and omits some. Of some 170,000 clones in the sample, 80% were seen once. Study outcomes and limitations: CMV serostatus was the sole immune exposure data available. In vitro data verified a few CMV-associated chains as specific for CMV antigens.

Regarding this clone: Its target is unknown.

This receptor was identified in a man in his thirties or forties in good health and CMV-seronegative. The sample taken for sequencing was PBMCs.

The CDR3 is CASSPILGSNGYTF. The DNA of the CDR3 is TGTGCCAGCAGCCCAATCCTGGGGAGCAATGGCTACACCTTC. The V call is TRBV7-8, the J call TRBJ1-2; no clear D gene. The V end lost 5 bases, the J end lost 6 bases, and 16 bases lay between the germline ends. This CDR3 contains 14 residues. Germline lookup yields CDR1 SGHVS and CDR2 FQNEAQ.